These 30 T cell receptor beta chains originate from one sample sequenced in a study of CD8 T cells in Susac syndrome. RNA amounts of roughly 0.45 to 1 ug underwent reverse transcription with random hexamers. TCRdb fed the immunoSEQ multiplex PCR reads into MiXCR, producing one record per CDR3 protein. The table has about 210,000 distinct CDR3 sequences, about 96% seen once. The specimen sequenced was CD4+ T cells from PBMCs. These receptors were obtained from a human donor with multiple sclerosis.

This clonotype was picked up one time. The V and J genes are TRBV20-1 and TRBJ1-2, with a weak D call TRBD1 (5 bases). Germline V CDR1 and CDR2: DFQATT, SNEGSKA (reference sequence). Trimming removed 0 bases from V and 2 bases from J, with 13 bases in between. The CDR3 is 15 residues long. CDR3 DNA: TGCAGTGCTAGAGACCTAAGAGGGGAGAACTATGGCTACACCTTC. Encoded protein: CSARDLRGENYGYTF.

In nucleotides, the CDR3 is TGCAGCGTTGGGCAAGGGGCGCTTCCCTACGAGCAGTACTTC. Residues: CSVGQGALPYEQYF. This chain joins TRBV29-1 and TRBJ2-7; possibly TRBD1 for D (5 bases). V lost 4 bases, J lost 2 bases, and 15 bases lay in between. The CDR3 sequence is 14 residues long. Per the germline V gene, CDR1 is SQVTM and CDR2 is ANQGSEA.

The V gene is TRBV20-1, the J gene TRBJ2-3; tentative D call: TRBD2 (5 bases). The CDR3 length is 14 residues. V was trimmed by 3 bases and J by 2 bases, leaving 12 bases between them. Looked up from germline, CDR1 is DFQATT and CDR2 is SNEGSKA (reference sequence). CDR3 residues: CSASRAGDTDTQYF. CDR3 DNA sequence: TGCAGTGCTAGCAGAGCCGGGGACACAGATACGCAGTATTTT.

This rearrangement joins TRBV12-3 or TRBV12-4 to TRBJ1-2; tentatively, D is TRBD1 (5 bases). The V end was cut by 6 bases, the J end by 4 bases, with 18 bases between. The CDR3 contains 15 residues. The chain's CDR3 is CASSPPPPTVYGYTF. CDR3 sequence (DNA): TGTGCCAGCAGCCCACCTCCACCGACAGTCTATGGCTACACCTTC.

The DNA of the CDR3 is TGTGCCAGCAGTGTTGACAGGGACCTCGGCACAGATACGCAGTATTTT. Translation: CASSVDRDLGTDTQYF. The chain is built from TRBV2 and TRBJ2-3, with 7 nucleotides matching TRBD1. CDR3 size: 16 residues. With V trimmed by 4 bases and J by 1 base, 8 bases remained unmatched. Germline CDR1 reads SNHLY; CDR2 reads FYNNEI.

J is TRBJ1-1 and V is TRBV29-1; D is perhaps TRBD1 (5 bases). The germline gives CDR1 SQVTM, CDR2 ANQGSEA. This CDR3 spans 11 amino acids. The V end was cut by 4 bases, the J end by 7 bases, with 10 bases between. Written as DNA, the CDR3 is TGCAGCGTTGTAGGGGCGGGTGAAGCTTTCTTT. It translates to CSVVGAGEAFF.

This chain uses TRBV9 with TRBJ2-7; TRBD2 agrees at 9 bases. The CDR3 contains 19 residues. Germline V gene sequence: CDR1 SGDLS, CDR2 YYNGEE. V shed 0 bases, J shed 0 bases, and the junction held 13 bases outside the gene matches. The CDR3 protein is CASSVGGLAGSAPSYEQYF. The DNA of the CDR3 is TGTGCCAGCAGCGTAGGGGGTCTAGCGGGATCCGCTCCCTCCTACGAGCAGTACTTC.

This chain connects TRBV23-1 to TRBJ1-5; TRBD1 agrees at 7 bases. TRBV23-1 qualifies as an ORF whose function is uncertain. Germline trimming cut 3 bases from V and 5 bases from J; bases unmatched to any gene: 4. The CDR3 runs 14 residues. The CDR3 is CASSHHGTDQPQHF. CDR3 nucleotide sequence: TGCGCCAGCAGTCACCACGGGACAGATCAGCCCCAGCATTTT.

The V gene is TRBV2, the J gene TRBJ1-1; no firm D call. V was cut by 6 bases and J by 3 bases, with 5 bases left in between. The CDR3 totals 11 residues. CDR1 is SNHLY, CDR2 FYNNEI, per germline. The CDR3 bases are TGTGCCAGCAGGAGGTACACTGAAGCTTTCTTT. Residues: CASRRYTEAFF.

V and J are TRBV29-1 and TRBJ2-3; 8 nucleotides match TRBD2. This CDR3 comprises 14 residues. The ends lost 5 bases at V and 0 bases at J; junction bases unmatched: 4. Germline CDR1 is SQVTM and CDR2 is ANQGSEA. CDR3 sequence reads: CSVNPSGSTDTQYF. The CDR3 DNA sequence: TGCAGCGTTAACCCTAGCGGGAGCACAGATACGCAGTATTTT.

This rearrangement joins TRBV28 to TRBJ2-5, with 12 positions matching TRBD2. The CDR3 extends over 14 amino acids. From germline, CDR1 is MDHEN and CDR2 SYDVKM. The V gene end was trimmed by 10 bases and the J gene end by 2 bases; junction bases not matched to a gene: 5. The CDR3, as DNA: TGTGCCACCGGGACTAGCGGGCCACAAGAGACCCAGTACTTC. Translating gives CATGTSGPQETQYF.

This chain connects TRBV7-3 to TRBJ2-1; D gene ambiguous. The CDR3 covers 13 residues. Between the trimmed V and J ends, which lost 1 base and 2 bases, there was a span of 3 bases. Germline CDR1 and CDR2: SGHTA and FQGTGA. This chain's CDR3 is CASSLRAYNEQFF. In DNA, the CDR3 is TGTGCCAGCAGCTTAAGGGCCTACAATGAGCAGTTCTTC. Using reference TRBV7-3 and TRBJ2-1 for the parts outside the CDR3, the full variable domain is GAGVSQTPSNKVTEKGKYVELRCDPISGHTALYWYRQSLGQGPEFLIYFQGTGAADDSGLPNDRFFAVRPEGSVSTLKIQRTERGDSAVYLCASSLRAYNEQFFGPGTRLTVL.

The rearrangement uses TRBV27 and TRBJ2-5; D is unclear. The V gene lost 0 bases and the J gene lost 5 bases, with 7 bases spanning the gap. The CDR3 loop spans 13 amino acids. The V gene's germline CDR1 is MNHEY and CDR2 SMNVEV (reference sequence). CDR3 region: CASSLSLGETQYF. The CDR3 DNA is TGTGCCAGCAGTTTATCCCTCGGGGAGACCCAGTACTTC.

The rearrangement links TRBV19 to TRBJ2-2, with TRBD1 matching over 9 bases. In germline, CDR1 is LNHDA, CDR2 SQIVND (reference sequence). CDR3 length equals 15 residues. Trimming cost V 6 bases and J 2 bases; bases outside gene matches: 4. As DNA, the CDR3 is TGTGCCAGTAGCTGGGACAGGGTTAACACCGGGGAGCTGTTTTTT. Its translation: CASSWDRVNTGELFF.

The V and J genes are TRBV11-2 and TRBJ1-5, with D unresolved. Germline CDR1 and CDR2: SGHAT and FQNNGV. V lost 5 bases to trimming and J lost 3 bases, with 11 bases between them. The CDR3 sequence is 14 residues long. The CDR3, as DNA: TGTGCCAGCAGCCCTACAGCGAACAATCAGCCCCAGCATTTT. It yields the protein CASSPTANNQPQHF.

The DNA of the CDR3 is TGTGCCATTAGCGGGGGGTACGCTGAAGCTTTCTTT. Its protein is CAISGGYAEAFF. The V gene is TRBV24-1, the J gene TRBJ1-1; TRBD1 might be the D (5 bases). Trimming stripped 11 bases from V and 6 bases from J, with 15 bases between. Germline V gene sequence: CDR1 KGHDR, CDR2 SFDVKD. CDR3 length: 12 residues.

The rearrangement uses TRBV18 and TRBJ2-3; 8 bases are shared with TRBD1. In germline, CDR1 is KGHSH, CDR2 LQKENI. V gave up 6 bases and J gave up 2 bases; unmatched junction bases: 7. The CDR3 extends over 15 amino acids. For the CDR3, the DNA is TGTGCCAGCTCGTCTAGACAGGGGTCCACAGATACGCAGTATTTT. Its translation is CASSSRQGSTDTQYF. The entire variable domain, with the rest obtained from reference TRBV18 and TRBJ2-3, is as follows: NAGVMQNPRHLVRRRGQEARLRCSPMKGHSHVYWYRQLPEEGLKFMVYLQKENIIDESGMPKERFSAEFPKEGPSILRIQQVVRGDSAAYFCASSSRQGSTDTQYFGPGTRLTVL.

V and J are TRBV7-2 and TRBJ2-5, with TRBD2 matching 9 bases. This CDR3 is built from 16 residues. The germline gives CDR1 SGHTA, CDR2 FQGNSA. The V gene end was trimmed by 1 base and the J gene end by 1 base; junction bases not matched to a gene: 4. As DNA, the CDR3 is TGTGCCAGCAGCTTAGTTAGCGGGGGACCCCAAGAGACCCAGTACTTC. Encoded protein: CASSLVSGGPQETQYF.

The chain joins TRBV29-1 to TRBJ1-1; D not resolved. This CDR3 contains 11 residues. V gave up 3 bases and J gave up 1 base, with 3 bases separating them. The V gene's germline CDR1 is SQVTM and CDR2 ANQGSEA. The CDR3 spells CSVDRNTEAFF. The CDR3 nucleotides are TGCAGCGTTGATCGGAACACTGAAGCTTTCTTT.

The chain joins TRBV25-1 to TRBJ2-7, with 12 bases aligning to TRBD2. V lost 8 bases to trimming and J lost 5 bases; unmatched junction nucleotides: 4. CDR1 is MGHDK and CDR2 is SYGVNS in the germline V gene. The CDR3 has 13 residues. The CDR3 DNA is TGTGCCAGCTCACTAGCGGGAGGCCACGAGCAGTACTTC. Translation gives CASSLAGGHEQYF.

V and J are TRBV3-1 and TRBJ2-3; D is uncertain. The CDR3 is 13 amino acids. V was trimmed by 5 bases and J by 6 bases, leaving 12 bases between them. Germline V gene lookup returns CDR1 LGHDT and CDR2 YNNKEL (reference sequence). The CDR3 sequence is CASSELFLDTQYF. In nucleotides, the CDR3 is TGTGCCAGCAGCGAATTGTTTTTGGATACGCAGTATTTT.

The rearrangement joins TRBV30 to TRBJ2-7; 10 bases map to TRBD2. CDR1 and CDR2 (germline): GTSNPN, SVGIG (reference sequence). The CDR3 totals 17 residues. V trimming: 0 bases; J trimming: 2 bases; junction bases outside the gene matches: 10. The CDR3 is CAWSVRLAGVKPYEQYF. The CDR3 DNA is TGTGCCTGGAGTGTACGGCTAGCGGGAGTCAAACCCTACGAGCAGTACTTC.

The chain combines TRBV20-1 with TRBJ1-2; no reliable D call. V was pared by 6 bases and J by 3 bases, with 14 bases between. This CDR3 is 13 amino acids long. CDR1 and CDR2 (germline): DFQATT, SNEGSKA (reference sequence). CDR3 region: CSARPGPDYGYTF. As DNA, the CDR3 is TGCAGTGCCCGTCCCGGACCCGACTATGGCTACACCTTC.

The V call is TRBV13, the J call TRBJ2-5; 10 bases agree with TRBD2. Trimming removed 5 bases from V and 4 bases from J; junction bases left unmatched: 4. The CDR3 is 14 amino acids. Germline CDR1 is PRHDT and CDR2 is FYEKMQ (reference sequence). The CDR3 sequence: CASSTRLAGETQYF. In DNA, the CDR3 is TGTGCCAGCAGCACCCGACTAGCGGGAGAGACCCAGTACTTC.

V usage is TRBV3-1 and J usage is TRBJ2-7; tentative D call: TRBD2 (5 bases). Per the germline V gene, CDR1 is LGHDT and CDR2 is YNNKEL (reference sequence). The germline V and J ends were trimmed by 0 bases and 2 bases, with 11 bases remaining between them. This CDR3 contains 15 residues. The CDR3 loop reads CASSQEPSGAYEQYF. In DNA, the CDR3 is TGTGCCAGCAGCCAAGAGCCTTCCGGGGCCTACGAGCAGTACTTC.

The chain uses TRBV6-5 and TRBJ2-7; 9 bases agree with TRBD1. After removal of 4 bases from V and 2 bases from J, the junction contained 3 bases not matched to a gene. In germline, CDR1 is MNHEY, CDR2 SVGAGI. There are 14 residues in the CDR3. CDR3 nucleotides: TGTGCCAGCAGTTCCTGGGACAGGGCCTACGAGCAGTACTTC. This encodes CASSSWDRAYEQYF.

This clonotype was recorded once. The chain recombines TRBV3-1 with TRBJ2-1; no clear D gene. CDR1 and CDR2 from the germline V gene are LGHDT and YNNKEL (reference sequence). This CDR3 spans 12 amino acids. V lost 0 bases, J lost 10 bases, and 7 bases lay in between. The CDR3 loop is CASSQDTREQFF. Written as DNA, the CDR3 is TGTGCCAGCAGCCAAGATACACGGGAGCAGTTCTTC.

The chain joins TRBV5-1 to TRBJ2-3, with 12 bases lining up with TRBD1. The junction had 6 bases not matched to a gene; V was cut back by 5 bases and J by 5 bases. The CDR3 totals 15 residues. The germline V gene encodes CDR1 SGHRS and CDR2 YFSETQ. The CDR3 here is CASRRGQGAGDTQYF. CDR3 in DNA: TGCGCCAGCAGACGGGGACAGGGGGCGGGAGATACGCAGTATTTT. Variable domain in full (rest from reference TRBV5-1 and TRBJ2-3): KAGVTQTPRYLIKTRGQQVTLSCSPISGHRSVSWYQQTPGQGLQFLFEYFSETQRNKGNFPGRFSGRQFSNSRSEMNVSTLELGDSALYLCASRRGQGAGDTQYFGPGTRLTVL.

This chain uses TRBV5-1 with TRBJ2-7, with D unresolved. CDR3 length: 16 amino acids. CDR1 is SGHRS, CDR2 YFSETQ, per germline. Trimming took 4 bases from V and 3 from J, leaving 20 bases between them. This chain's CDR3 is CASSLEQHLAGYEQYF. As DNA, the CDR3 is TGCGCCAGCAGCCTAGAACAACACCTTGCAGGCTACGAGCAGTACTTC.

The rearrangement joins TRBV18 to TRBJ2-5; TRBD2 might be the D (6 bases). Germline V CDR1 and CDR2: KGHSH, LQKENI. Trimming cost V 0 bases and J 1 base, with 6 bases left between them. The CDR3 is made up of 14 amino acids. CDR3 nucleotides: TGTGCCAGCTCACCACCGACTAGCCAAGAGACCCAGTACTTC. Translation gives CASSPPTSQETQYF.